These T cell receptor beta chains were read from a single sample in a study of control samples from healthy donors and cancer patients. Only in-frame clones appear in the TCRdb table, and some are missing; sequencing was by immunoSEQ multiplex PCR. The data hold under 200,000 clones, with around 90% observed a single time. The sequenced material came from blood. Source of these receptors: a woman in her twenties or thirties in good health. The CDR3 runs from the conserved cysteine through the conserved F or W. Fields, in order: CDR3 DNA, CDR3 protein, clone size, D gene, V gene, J gene. The D gene is left open where the match is weak. Part of the rows lack a size; the others show once, few, many or a class for expanded clones.

cdr3_nt: TGCGCCAGCAGCTCAACCGGGACGGGGGATGGCTACACCTTC
cdr3_aa: CASSSTGTGDGYTF
clone_size: few
d_call: NA
v_call: TRBV5-1
j_call: TRBJ1-2

cdr3_nt: TGCGCCAGCAGCCACCAACAGGAGACCTACGAGCAGTACTTC
cdr3_aa: CASSHQQETYEQYF
clone_size: NA
d_call: NA
v_call: TRBV4-1
j_call: TRBJ2-7

cdr3_nt: TGTGCCAGCAGCGTACGAGGAGCATCCACAGATACGCAGTATTTT
cdr3_aa: CASSVRGASTDTQYF
clone_size: NA
d_call: NA
v_call: TRBV9
j_call: TRBJ2-3

cdr3_nt: TGTGCCAGCAGAACGACAGGGGGCGATGCCTGGCCCCAGCATTTT
cdr3_aa: CASRTTGGDAWPQHF
clone_size: NA
d_call: TRBD1
v_call: TRBV6-5
j_call: TRBJ1-5

cdr3_nt: TGTGCCAGCAGTGCAGGGGGATCCTATAATTCACCCCTCCACTTT
cdr3_aa: CASSAGGSYNSPLHF
clone_size: NA
d_call: TRBD1
v_call: TRBV25-1
j_call: TRBJ1-6

cdr3_nt: TGCAGTGCCATCCTCAACAATGAGCAGTTCTTC
cdr3_aa: CSAILNNEQFF
clone_size: NA
d_call: NA
v_call: TRBV20-1
j_call: TRBJ2-1

cdr3_nt: TGTGCCATCAGTGACCCAGGGCGAGGAAACACCATATATTTT
cdr3_aa: CAISDPGRGNTIYF
clone_size: NA
d_call: NA
v_call: TRBV10-3
j_call: TRBJ1-3

cdr3_nt: TGCAGCGTTGTGCAGGGTAGCTCCTACAATGAGCAGTTCTTC
cdr3_aa: CSVVQGSSYNEQFF
clone_size: NA
d_call: NA
v_call: TRBV29-1
j_call: TRBJ2-1

cdr3_nt: TGTGCCAGCAGTTACGGGGCGGGAGGTACCGAGCAGTACTTC
cdr3_aa: CASSYGAGGTEQYF
clone_size: NA
d_call: TRBD2
v_call: TRBV6-5
j_call: TRBJ2-7

cdr3_nt: TGTGCCAGCAGCTACGGACTAGCGGGGATGAACACCGGGGAGCTGTTTTTT
cdr3_aa: CASSYGLAGMNTGELFF
clone_size: once
d_call: TRBD2
v_call: TRBV7-8
j_call: TRBJ2-2

cdr3_nt: TGTGCCAGCAGCTTAGCAGGATGGGGTACTGAAGCTTTCTTT
cdr3_aa: CASSLAGWGTEAFF
clone_size: NA
d_call: NA
v_call: TRBV11-1
j_call: TRBJ1-1

cdr3_nt: TGTGCCTGGAGTGTACCAGGGAGGACTGAAGCTTTCTTT
cdr3_aa: CAWSVPGRTEAFF
clone_size: once
d_call: NA
v_call: TRBV30
j_call: TRBJ1-1

cdr3_nt: TGTGCCAGCAGCTTGGTCGTTAGCGGGGGACGCAATGAGCAGTTCTTC
cdr3_aa: CASSLVVSGGRNEQFF
clone_size: NA
d_call: TRBD2
v_call: TRBV5-6
j_call: TRBJ2-1

cdr3_nt: TGCGCCAGCAGCTTGGAAGGGTCTGCCTACGAGCAGTACTTC
cdr3_aa: CASSLEGSAYEQYF
clone_size: once
d_call: NA
v_call: TRBV5-1
j_call: TRBJ2-7

cdr3_nt: TGTGCCAGAAGGGACGGAGATTCAACCCAGTACTTC
cdr3_aa: CARRDGDSTQYF
clone_size: NA
d_call: NA
v_call: TRBV2
j_call: TRBJ2-5

cdr3_nt: TGCGCCAGCAGCTTGGACGGGACAGGGTCGGGTCAGCCCCAGCATTTT
cdr3_aa: CASSLDGTGSGQPQHF
clone_size: NA
d_call: TRBD1
v_call: TRBV5-1
j_call: TRBJ1-5

cdr3_nt: TGTGCCAGCAGTCCAAGGTCCCTGCGAGATACGCAGTATTTT
cdr3_aa: CASSPRSLRDTQYF
clone_size: NA
d_call: NA
v_call: TRBV27
j_call: TRBJ2-3

cdr3_nt: TGTGCCAGCAGCAAACTAGAGACCCAGTACTTC
cdr3_aa: CASSKLETQYF
clone_size: NA
d_call: NA
v_call: TRBV21-1
j_call: TRBJ2-5

cdr3_nt: TGTGCCAGCAGTGACAGGGGGACTAGCGGGGGGCGTACGCAGTATTTT
cdr3_aa: CASSDRGTSGGRTQYF
clone_size: NA
d_call: TRBD2
v_call: TRBV27
j_call: TRBJ2-3

cdr3_nt: TGTGCCAGTAGTATAACCCCGCCAGGGAGGACTGAAGCTTTCTTT
cdr3_aa: CASSITPPGRTEAFF
clone_size: NA
d_call: NA
v_call: TRBV19
j_call: TRBJ1-1

cdr3_nt: TGCGCCAGCAGCCAAGACAGTTTTGGGGCCGGGGAGCTGTTTTTT
cdr3_aa: CASSQDSFGAGELFF
clone_size: NA
d_call: NA
v_call: TRBV5-1
j_call: TRBJ2-2

cdr3_nt: TGTGCTACGCTCCAGCATGGGTTACCGTCGGTAGTAAGGCAGCCCCAGCATTTT
cdr3_aa: CATLQHGLPSVVRQPQHF
clone_size: NA
d_call: NA
v_call: TRBV6-7
j_call: TRBJ1-5

cdr3_nt: TGTGCCTGGGGGAACAGAATCCAAGAGACCCAGTACTTC
cdr3_aa: CAWGNRIQETQYF
clone_size: once
d_call: NA
v_call: TRBV30
j_call: TRBJ2-5

cdr3_nt: TGTGCCAGCAGCTGGGGGCTGGGCGGAGGGCAAGAGACCCAGTACTTC
cdr3_aa: CASSWGLGGGQETQYF
clone_size: NA
d_call: NA
v_call: TRBV5-6
j_call: TRBJ2-5

cdr3_nt: TGTGCCAGCAGCCAAGATCGTCAGGTCGTGGATCCTGGAAACACCATATATTTT
cdr3_aa: CASSQDRQVVDPGNTIYF
clone_size: NA
d_call: NA
v_call: TRBV3-1/TRBV3-2
j_call: TRBJ1-3

cdr3_nt: TGCGCCAGCAGCCCCATCGGACGGAGCCAAGAGACCCAGTACTTC
cdr3_aa: CASSPIGRSQETQYF
clone_size: NA
d_call: NA
v_call: TRBV5-1
j_call: TRBJ2-5

cdr3_nt: TGCGCCAGCAGCCAACAACCGTGGGCAGTCAATGAGCAGTTCTTC
cdr3_aa: CASSQQPWAVNEQFF
clone_size: NA
d_call: NA
v_call: TRBV4-1
j_call: TRBJ2-1

cdr3_nt: TGTGCCAGCAGTTTAAGTGGGTATGAGCAGTTCTTC
cdr3_aa: CASSLSGYEQFF
clone_size: once
d_call: NA
v_call: TRBV12-3/TRBV12-4
j_call: TRBJ2-1

cdr3_nt: TGTGCCAGCAAGGAGCGGCCCACAGATACGCAGTATTTT
cdr3_aa: CASKERPTDTQYF
clone_size: NA
d_call: NA
v_call: TRBV28
j_call: TRBJ2-3

cdr3_nt: TGTGCCAGCAGCTTAGGGACAGCCAAAAACATTCAGTACTTC
cdr3_aa: CASSLGTAKNIQYF
clone_size: NA
d_call: NA
v_call: TRBV7-8
j_call: TRBJ2-4

cdr3_nt: TGCGCCAGCAGCTCCCCAGCCGATGAGCAGTTCTTC
cdr3_aa: CASSSPADEQFF
clone_size: NA
d_call: NA
v_call: TRBV5-1
j_call: TRBJ2-1

cdr3_nt: TGTGCCAGCAGTTTTCAGGGAGGACCCTACGAGCAGTACTTC
cdr3_aa: CASSFQGGPYEQYF
clone_size: NA
d_call: NA
v_call: TRBV27
j_call: TRBJ2-7

cdr3_nt: TGTGCCATCAGTGAGTCGATTTATCGGAGTTCGGGAACCGGGGAGCTGTTTTTT
cdr3_aa: CAISESIYRSSGTGELFF
clone_size: NA
d_call: NA
v_call: TRBV10-3
j_call: TRBJ2-2

cdr3_nt: TGCAGCGTTAACAGGGGGCCCAACGAGCAGTACTTC
cdr3_aa: CSVNRGPNEQYF
clone_size: NA
d_call: TRBD1
v_call: TRBV29-1
j_call: TRBJ2-7

cdr3_nt: TGTGCCAGCAGCTCGACAGGGAACTATGGCTACACCTTC
cdr3_aa: CASSSTGNYGYTF
clone_size: few
d_call: TRBD1
v_call: TRBV11-2
j_call: TRBJ1-2

cdr3_nt: TGTGCCAGCATCACGTCGGAGCATAATTCACCCCTCCACTTT
cdr3_aa: CASITSEHNSPLHF
clone_size: NA
d_call: NA
v_call: TRBV28
j_call: TRBJ1-6

cdr3_nt: TGTGCCAGCAGCTTAGGGGACAGGGGCATGGTCTCCTACAATGAGCAGTTCTTC
cdr3_aa: CASSLGDRGMVSYNEQFF
clone_size: NA
d_call: TRBD1
v_call: TRBV7-8
j_call: TRBJ2-1

cdr3_nt: TGTGCCACCGGGGGCGATTATGGCTACACCTTC
cdr3_aa: CATGGDYGYTF
clone_size: NA
d_call: NA
v_call: TRBV2
j_call: TRBJ1-2

cdr3_nt: TGTGCCAGCAGTTTAGGGACAGGGTTTGGCTACACCTTC
cdr3_aa: CASSLGTGFGYTF
clone_size: once
d_call: TRBD1
v_call: TRBV12-3/TRBV12-4
j_call: TRBJ1-2

cdr3_nt: TGTGCCAGCACCTATGATCTAGCGGCGAGGCCCCAGTATTTT
cdr3_aa: CASTYDLAARPQYF
clone_size: NA
d_call: TRBD2
v_call: TRBV6-1
j_call: TRBJ2-3

cdr3_nt: TGTGCCAGTACACAGGGGCGGAACACTGAAGCTTTCTTT
cdr3_aa: CASTQGRNTEAFF
clone_size: once
d_call: TRBD1
v_call: TRBV19
j_call: TRBJ1-1

cdr3_nt: TGTGCCAGCAGTGAGGGGAGACAACACTCCAGGCAGTTCTTC
cdr3_aa: CASSEGRQHSRQFF
clone_size: few
d_call: NA
v_call: TRBV2
j_call: TRBJ2-1

cdr3_nt: TGTGCCAGCAGCTTATGGGATACTGAAGCTTTCTTT
cdr3_aa: CASSLWDTEAFF
clone_size: NA
d_call: NA
v_call: TRBV7-9
j_call: TRBJ1-1

cdr3_nt: TGTGCCAGCAGTTTATGGGTGAACACTGAAGCTTTCTTT
cdr3_aa: CASSLWVNTEAFF
clone_size: NA
d_call: NA
v_call: TRBV12-3/TRBV12-4
j_call: TRBJ1-1

cdr3_nt: TGTGCCAGCAGTCCGGGGACGGCCACGGGGCAGTACTTC
cdr3_aa: CASSPGTATGQYF
clone_size: NA
d_call: NA
v_call: TRBV27
j_call: TRBJ2-7

cdr3_nt: TGTGCCAGCAGTTATGGGGGAGCCAGAGATACGCAGTATTTT
cdr3_aa: CASSYGGARDTQYF
clone_size: NA
d_call: NA
v_call: TRBV6-5
j_call: TRBJ2-3

cdr3_nt: TGTGCCAGCAGCCGATTTCAACAGGGGAAGCACTATGGCTACACCTTC
cdr3_aa: CASSRFQQGKHYGYTF
clone_size: NA
d_call: TRBD1
v_call: TRBV13
j_call: TRBJ1-2

cdr3_nt: TGTGCCAGCAGTGACCCTAGCGGGAGGGCGCATCCCTACACAGATACGCAGTATTTT
cdr3_aa: CASSDPSGRAHPYTDTQYF
clone_size: NA
d_call: TRBD2
v_call: TRBV2
j_call: TRBJ2-3

cdr3_nt: TGTGCCAGCGGACCGGTTGGCTCGGGTGAAGCTTTCTTT
cdr3_aa: CASGPVGSGEAFF
clone_size: NA
d_call: NA
v_call: TRBV3-1/TRBV3-2
j_call: TRBJ1-1

cdr3_nt: TGTGCCAGCAGCCCGTGGGGCGTTCAGCCAGATACGCAGTATTTT
cdr3_aa: CASSPWGVQPDTQYF
clone_size: NA
d_call: NA
v_call: TRBV5-8
j_call: TRBJ2-3